The 19 T cell receptor beta chains given below trace back to one sample, sequenced in a study of blood T cell repertoires in COVID-19. Clones were sequenced by immunoSEQ multiplex PCR, and TCRdb holds only the in-frame ones, with some missing. The table shows 57,000 or so clones, with roughly four fifths occurring only once. The specimen was peripheral blood. Every receptor here comes from a man aged 55 to 70 with acute or convalescent COVID-19.

This clone was recorded a few times. The chain links TRBV9 to TRBJ1-1; no definite D call. Trimming stripped 6 bases from V and 3 bases from J, with 9 bases between. This CDR3 is built from 12 residues. Germline values: CDR1 SGDLS, CDR2 YYNGEE. CDR3: CASIDSDTEAFF. The CDR3 region has the DNA TGTGCCAGCATAGATTCGGACACTGAAGCTTTCTTT. The complete variable domain, with remaining parts taken from reference TRBV9 and TRBJ1-1, reads DSGVTQTPKHLITATGQRVTLRCSPRSGDLSVYWYQQSLDQGLQFLIQYYNGEERAKGNILERFSAQQFPDLHSELNLSSLELGDSALYFCASIDSDTEAFFGQGTRLTVV.

The J gene is TRBJ2-5, the V gene TRBV29-1, with 7 nucleotides matching TRBD1. With V trimmed by 4 bases and J by 5 bases, 4 bases remained unmatched. The germline V gene encodes CDR1 SQVTM and CDR2 ANQGSEA. The CDR3 covers 12 residues. The CDR3 loop is CSVGSGGETQYF. Written as DNA, the CDR3 is TGCAGCGTTGGCTCAGGGGGTGAGACCCAGTACTTC.

The J gene is TRBJ2-1, the V gene TRBV11-2, with D possibly TRBD1 on 6 matching bases. Germline CDR1 SGHAT, CDR2 FQNNGV. Deletions cut 3 bases from V and 5 bases from J, with 14 bases between. CDR3 length equals 15 residues. The CDR3 nucleotides read TGTGCCAGCAGCTTCGGACAGAGGCTTAACAATGAGCAGTTCTTC. It translates to CASSFGQRLNNEQFF.

The chain carries TRBV3-1 (or the pseudogene TRBV3-2) and TRBJ1-6; D is uncertain. In germline, CDR1 is LGHDT, CDR2 YNNKEL (reference sequence). This CDR3 spans 16 amino acids. With 4 bases removed from V and 8 bases from J, the gap between germline ends came to 18 bases. The DNA for the CDR3 is TGTGCCAGCAGCCGCAAGGCGGGCCCCGGGGATTCACCCCTCCACTTT. The encoded protein is CASSRKAGPGDSPLHF.

This chain uses TRBV13 with TRBJ1-6; 9 bases line up with TRBD1. The V segment lost 6 bases and the J segment 9 bases; nucleotides outside the gene matches: 6. This CDR3 is built from 14 residues. From germline, CDR1 is PRHDT and CDR2 FYEKMQ (reference sequence). DNA for the CDR3: TGTGCCAGCAGACCCGGGACAGGGCTTTCACCCCTCCACTTT. Amino acid sequence: CASRPGTGLSPLHF. The complete variable domain, with remaining parts taken from reference TRBV13 and TRBJ1-6, reads AAGVIQSPRHLIKEKRETATLKCYPIPRHDTVYWYQQGPGQDPQFLISFYEKMQSDKGSIPDRFSAQQFSDYHSELNMSSLELGDSALYFCASRPGTGLSPLHFGNGTRLTVT.

The chain recombines TRBV29-1 with TRBJ1-2, with TRBD1 matching 8 bases. CDR3 length: 14 amino acids. CDR1 is SQVTM and CDR2 is ANQGSEA in the germline V gene. V lost 5 bases, J lost 5 bases, and 10 bases stayed unmatched. The CDR3 loop is CSVTPPGGSYGYTF. The CDR3 coding sequence is TGCAGCGTTACCCCTCCAGGGGGCAGTTATGGCTACACCTTC.

This rearrangement joins TRBV28 to TRBJ2-4, with 12 positions matching TRBD1. This CDR3 contains 17 residues. Per germline, CDR1 MDHEN and CDR2 SYDVKM. The trim removed 3 bases at V and 7 bases at J, leaving 10 bases unmatched. CDR3 loop: CASSFPGTGGGGNIQYF. The CDR3, as DNA: TGTGCCAGCAGTTTTCCCGGGACAGGGGGCGGTGGGAACATTCAGTACTTC.

The chain recombines TRBV9 with TRBJ1-1; possibly TRBD1 for D (5 bases). Germline V lookup: CDR1 SGDLS, CDR2 YYNGEE. Trimming removed 0 bases from V and 3 bases from J, with 6 bases in between. The CDR3 has 13 residues. The CDR3 coding sequence is TGTGCCAGCAGCGTAGGGGGGGACACTGAAGCTTTCTTT. This sequence encodes CASSVGGDTEAFF.

V usage is TRBV6-5 and J usage is TRBJ2-5; 9 bases map to TRBD2. CDR1 and CDR2 from the germline V gene are MNHEY and SVGAGI. The CDR3 contains 14 residues. J lost 5 bases, V lost 4 bases, and 5 bases had no gene match. CDR3 in amino acids: CASSSSGVWETQYF. The CDR3 DNA sequence: TGTGCCAGCAGTTCTAGCGGGGTTTGGGAGACCCAGTACTTC.

The chain links TRBV5-1 to TRBJ2-7; TRBD2 might be the D (5 bases). The CDR3 has 16 amino acids. Per the germline V gene, CDR1 is SGHRS and CDR2 is YFSETQ. Trimming stripped 0 bases from V and 4 bases from J, with 17 bases between. This CDR3 reads CASSLVSGRAYYEQYF. The CDR3 nucleotides are TGCGCCAGCAGCTTGGTCTCGGGAAGAGCCTATTACGAGCAGTACTTC.

This rearrangement joins TRBV7-9 to TRBJ1-3, with D hard to call. This CDR3 is 15 amino acids long. The germline V gene encodes CDR1 SEHNR and CDR2 FQNEAQ (reference sequence). Trimming cost V 1 base and J 1 base, with 8 bases left between them. CDR3 bases: TGTGCCAGCAGCTTAGTAGAGGGATCTGGAAACACCATATATTTT. Encoded protein: CASSLVEGSGNTIYF.

The chain carries TRBV2 and TRBJ2-5; 10 bases align to TRBD2. V lost 8 bases, J lost 10 bases, and 16 bases stayed unmatched. Germline V gene data show CDR1 as SNHLY and CDR2 as FYNNEI. This CDR3 is built from 15 residues. The CDR3 region is CASASGRGGPRNQYF. DNA of the CDR3: TGTGCCAGCGCTAGCGGGAGAGGGGGACCAAGAAACCAGTACTTC.

This clone appeared once. The V gene is TRBV19, the J gene TRBJ2-3, with 8 positions matching TRBD2. Germline values: CDR1 LNHDA, CDR2 SQIVND (reference sequence). The CDR3 covers 14 residues. The J segment lost 4 bases and the V segment lost 6 bases, leaving 6 bases of the junction unmatched. The CDR3 DNA follows: TGTGCCAGTAGCAAGCGGGAGAGCGCAGATACGCAGTATTTT. It encodes CASSKRESADTQYF. Complete variable domain (other parts from reference TRBV19 and TRBJ2-3): DGGITQSPKYLFRKEGQNVTLSCEQNLNHDAMYWYRQDPGQGLRLIYYSQIVNDFQKGDIAEGYSVSREKKESFPLTVTSAQKNPTAFYLCASSKRESADTQYFGPGTRLTVL.

The J gene is TRBJ2-5, the V gene TRBV28, with 12 bases aligning to TRBD1. V trimming: 3 bases; J trimming: 6 bases; junction bases outside the gene matches: 5. Germline CDR1 MDHEN, CDR2 SYDVKM. The length of the CDR3 is 15 residues. CDR3 nucleotides: TGTGCCAGCAGTTTCGGGACAGGGGGCGAGAAGACCCAGTACTTC. Translated: CASSFGTGGEKTQYF.

This sequence joins TRBV13 and TRBJ2-2; 8 nucleotides align to TRBD2. Trimming took 6 bases from V and 6 from J; bases not matched to a gene: 3. The CDR3 extends over 13 amino acids. Germline lookup yields CDR1 PRHDT and CDR2 FYEKMQ (reference sequence). Here the CDR3 reads CASRLLAAGELFF. The CDR3 bases are TGTGCCAGCAGGTTACTAGCGGCCGGGGAGCTGTTTTTT.

This chain links TRBV5-3 with TRBJ1-1; perhaps TRBD1 as D (5 bases). TRBV5-3 has ORF status, its function being uncertain. Between the trimmed V and J ends, which lost 0 bases and 3 bases, there was a span of 9 bases. This CDR3 is built from 14 residues. The CDR3 loop is CARSLGQMHTEAFF. As DNA, the CDR3 is TGTGCCAGAAGCTTGGGACAGATGCACACTGAAGCTTTCTTT.

The chain couples TRBV7-9 to TRBJ2-6; D remains unclear. V was pared by 5 bases and J by 2 bases, with 10 bases between. This CDR3 has 15 residues. CDR1 SEHNR and CDR2 FQNEAQ come from the germline V gene (reference sequence). The CDR3 region has the DNA TGTGCCAGCAGCCGCCGAGGCGCTGGGGCCAACGTCCTGACTTTC. This translates into CASSRRGAGANVLTF.

This sequence joins TRBV5-1 and TRBJ2-7, with 7 bases that match TRBD1. Trimming at V came to 3 bases and at J to 2 bases, leaving 2 bases not matched to a gene. CDR3 length: 13 residues. The V gene's germline CDR1 is SGHRS and CDR2 YFSETQ. CDR3 sequence (DNA): TGCGCCAGCAGCTCGACAGGGCCCTACGAGCAGTACTTC. Encoded protein: CASSSTGPYEQYF.

The V call is TRBV9, the J call TRBJ2-5; 8 bases are shared with TRBD2. V was pared by 3 bases and J by 5 bases, with 9 bases of the junction left unmatched. The CDR3 sequence is 15 residues long. Looked up from germline, CDR1 is SGDLS and CDR2 is YYNGEE. CDR3: CASSDGAGVGETQYF. As DNA, the CDR3 is TGTGCCAGCAGCGATGGAGCGGGGGTAGGGGAGACCCAGTACTTC.